This is a list of T cell receptor beta chains from one sample in a study of blood T cell repertoires in COVID-19. Assay: immunoSEQ multiplex PCR; the TCRdb copy retains only in-frame clones and omits some. In the table there are about 300,000 clones, roughly 90% of which are singletons. The sample comprised peripheral blood. These receptors were collected from a man younger than 30 who had recovered from COVID-19. Both conserved end residues are part of each CDR3. D genes are given only for firm matches. Clone size is stated in some rows and not others, as once, few, many or a class when expanded.

j_call clone_size d_call v_call cdr3_nt cdr3_aa
TRBJ2-7 . TRBD1 TRBV7-2 TGTGCCAGCACCTCGGGACAGGGGTCCTACGAGCAGTACTTC CASTSGQGSYEQYF
TRBJ1-4 . . TRBV5-1 TGCGCCAGCAGCTTGACGGTCGGGATAGGGGAAAAACTGTTTTTT CASSLTVGIGEKLFF
TRBJ1-2 . TRBD1 TRBV13 TGTGCCAGCAGCGCTGGGACAGCCTTCTATGGCTACACCTTC CASSAGTAFYGYTF
TRBJ2-7 . . TRBV6-2/TRBV6-3 TGTGCCAGCAGTTACAGAACAGGGCCATACGAGCAGTACTTC CASSYRTGPYEQYF
TRBJ2-1 . TRBD2 TRBV10-1 TGCGCCAGCAGTGACGGGGGGGGCAATGAGCAGTTCTTC CASSDGGGNEQFF
TRBJ2-3 . . TRBV3-1/TRBV3-2 TGTGCCAGCAGCCAAACTAGCACAGATACGCAGTATTTT CASSQTSTDTQYF
TRBJ2-3 . TRBD2 TRBV25-1 TGTGCCAGCCAGCGGGAGAGCACAGATACGCAGTATTTT CASQRESTDTQYF
TRBJ1-2 . TRBD1 TRBV29-1 TGCAGCGCTCCCCGCACAGGGGATGAGTTAAACTATGGCTACACCTTC CSAPRTGDELNYGYTF
TRBJ2-1 . TRBD2 TRBV10-2 TGCGCCAGCGAGAGCGGGAGCCCCTCCTACAATGAGCAGTTCTTC CASESGSPSYNEQFF
TRBJ1-2 . TRBD1 TRBV7-8 TGTGCCAGCAGCTTGAACATGGGACAGGGGGTAGAGTATGGCTACACCTTC CASSLNMGQGVEYGYTF
TRBJ1-1 . . TRBV6-6 TGTGCCAGCAGTTACTCCGACACTGAAGCTTTCTTT CASSYSDTEAFF
TRBJ2-1 . . TRBV7-3 TGTGCCAGCAGCCCCCGGCCCTACTACGAACCTAGGAGCTCCTACAATGAGCAGTTCTTC CASSPRPYYEPRSSYNEQFF
TRBJ2-7 once . TRBV7-9 TGTGCCAGCAGCCTCTACTACGAGCAGTACTTC CASSLYYEQYF
TRBJ1-2 . . TRBV30 TGTGCCTGGACATCTATGGGAGGACACAGACCCCTCTATGGCTACACCTTC CAWTSMGGHRPLYGYTF
TRBJ1-2 . TRBD1 TRBV11-3 TGTGCCAGCAGCTCGGGACAGAACTATGGCTACACCTTC CASSSGQNYGYTF
TRBJ1-1 few . TRBV18 TGTGCCAGCTCACCGCGACGGGGACAAAACACTGAAGCTTTCTTT CASSPRRGQNTEAFF
TRBJ2-3 . . TRBV7-9 TGTGCCAGCAGCTACGGGGGACCCACCAGAGATACGCAGTATTTT CASSYGGPTRDTQYF
TRBJ2-5 . TRBD2 TRBV25-1 TGTGCCAGCAGTGAAGCGAGCGGGGGAACCGAGACCCAGTACTTC CASSEASGGTETQYF
TRBJ2-5 . TRBD2 TRBV7-9 TGTGCCAGCAATTTACCCCTCGGACTAGCGGGGGACTCGTTGGAGACCCAGTACTTC CASNLPLGLAGDSLETQYF
TRBJ1-2 . TRBD1 TRBV5-4 TGTGCCAGCAGCTCCCAGGGTCAAGGGGGCTATTTC CASSSQGQGGYF
TRBJ2-5 . TRBD1 TRBV19 TGTGCCAGTAGTTATCGCGGGATACAGGGGGCCCGAGAGACCCAGTACTTC CASSYRGIQGARETQYF
TRBJ2-7 . . TRBV7-8 TGTGCCAGCAGCTCCTTGCCCAGGGGTGACTACGAGCAGTACTTC CASSSLPRGDYEQYF
TRBJ2-7 . TRBD2 TRBV7-9 TGTGCCAGCAGCTTAGGTCGAGGACTAGCTGCCTACGAGCAGTACTTC CASSLGRGLAAYEQYF
TRBJ1-1 many . TRBV3-1/TRBV3-2 TGTGCCAGCAGCCAAGATAGGGGAGGAAACACTGAAGCTTTCTTT CASSQDRGGNTEAFF
TRBJ2-1 . TRBD2 TRBV18 TGTGCCAGCTCACCACCGGGACTAGCGGGAGCACTTGAGCAGTTCTTC CASSPPGLAGALEQFF
TRBJ2-3 . . TRBV2 TGTGCCAGCAAGGGTCGCAGGGCCCTCACAGATACGCAGTATTTT CASKGRRALTDTQYF
TRBJ1-2 . . TRBV11-2 TGTGCCAGCAGCTTAGGGGTCGGGGTCCGAAATAACTATGGCTACACCTTC CASSLGVGVRNNYGYTF
TRBJ1-1 . . TRBV4-1 TGCGCCAGCAGCCCCCTGGTGGCAGGGTCATTATGGACTGAAGCTTTCTTT CASSPLVAGSLWTEAFF
TRBJ1-1 . . TRBV19 TGTGCCAGTAGTATGAACAGGGAAGTGACTGAAGCTTTCTTT CASSMNREVTEAFF
TRBJ2-5 once TRBD1 TRBV5-4 TGTGCCAGCAGCGCCTGGACAGGGGTCGAGACCCAGTACTTC CASSAWTGVETQYF
TRBJ1-1 . TRBD1 TRBV7-2 TGTGCCAGCAGCTTTGACAGGGCGAACACTGAAGCTTTCTTT CASSFDRANTEAFF
TRBJ2-1 . TRBD2 TRBV11-2 TGTGCCAGCAAGCTAGCGGAGATCAACTACAATGAGCAGTTCTTC CASKLAEINYNEQFF
TRBJ1-3 . TRBD1 TRBV11-3 TGTGCCAGCAGCTTAACGGCAGGGGGCTCTGGAAACACCATATATTTT CASSLTAGGSGNTIYF
TRBJ1-1 . TRBD1 TRBV2 TGTGCCAGCAGGGACCAGACAGGGGGCAAATTCTTT CASRDQTGGKFF
TRBJ1-1 . TRBD1 TRBV18 TGTGCCAGCTCACCCGGACAGGGAACTGAAGCTTTCTTT CASSPGQGTEAFF
TRBJ2-2 few TRBD2 TRBV5-6 TGTGCCAGCAGCTTGGTTGCTAGCGGGAGGGATCAATACACCGGGGAGCTGTTTTTT CASSLVASGRDQYTGELFF
TRBJ1-5 . TRBD1 TRBV2 TGTGCCAGCAGTGACGGCAGGGGGCTGAGTCAGCCCCAGCATTTT CASSDGRGLSQPQHF
TRBJ1-2 . TRBD1 TRBV20-1 TGCAGTGCTACGGGACAGGAGACGGACACCTTC CSATGQETDTF
TRBJ2-2 . TRBD1 TRBV10-3 TGTGCCATCAGTGAGTCCATGGGACAGGGGAACACCGGGGAGCTGTTTTTT CAISESMGQGNTGELFF
TRBJ1-6 once . TRBV19 TGTGCTAGTATCGAGGACAGTAGCTCCTATAATTCACCCCTCCACTTT CASIEDSSSYNSPLHF
TRBJ1-3 . . TRBV4-1 TGCGCCAGCAGCCGACAGAAGGGGCTCGGGCAGGAGGGCTCTGGAAACACCATATATTTT CASSRQKGLGQEGSGNTIYF
TRBJ2-1 . TRBD2 TRBV5-4 TGTGCCAGCAGCACCAGACTAGCCTCCTACAATGAGCAGTTCTTC CASSTRLASYNEQFF